One and the same sample provided the 11 T cell receptor beta chains below, sequenced in a study of T cell repertoires in cytomegalovirus infection. For these receptors, no antigen is known. From the reads, TCRdb called clonotypes with MiXCR, one entry per CDR3 protein. The sample records fewer than 950,000 distinct CDR3 sequences, around a third being singletons. The input for sequencing was cultured CD8+ T cells from PBMCs, taken from culture after CMV antigen stimulation. These receptors all come from a human donor in good health (CMV status not recorded). Some clones in this sample may be carry-over from other donors' samples.

This chain's CDR3 is CASSHRGGRVSANVLTF. The CDR3 DNA is TGTGCCAGCAGTCATCGGGGGGGGCGCGTTTCGGCCAACGTCCTGACTTTC. The V gene is TRBV27, the J gene TRBJ2-6; TRBD2 matches 8 bases. The J segment lost 6 bases and the V segment lost 5 bases, leaving 12 bases of the junction unmatched. Germline-derived CDR1 and CDR2 are MNHEY and SMNVEV (reference sequence). CDR3 length: 17 residues.

V usage is TRBV14 and J usage is TRBJ2-1; a weak D match, TRBD1 (6 bases). V lost 6 bases to trimming and J lost 6 bases, with 18 bases between them. Germline assignment: CDR1 SGHDN and CDR2 FVKESK. The CDR3 sequence is 15 residues long. The CDR3 DNA reads as TGTGCCAGCAGTCAATGGCCGGACAGAGCCAATGAGCAGTTCTTC. Translated: CASSQWPDRANEQFF.

This clonotype has at least ten counts. This CDR3 is CASSLPGDYGYTF. CDR3 in DNA: TGTGCCAGCAGCTTACCAGGGGACTATGGCTACACCTTC. This sequence joins TRBV7-3 and TRBJ1-2, with D maybe TRBD1 (6 bases). The V end lost 2 bases, the J end lost 3 bases, and 7 bases lay between the germline ends. Germline assignment: CDR1 SGHTA and CDR2 FQGTGA. The CDR3 totals 13 residues.

This clonotype was seen a handful of times. The V gene is TRBV19, the J gene TRBJ2-1; D gene unclear. CDR3 length: 12 residues. Germline CDR1 is LNHDA and CDR2 is SQIVND (reference sequence). V lost 4 bases to trimming and J lost 10 bases, with 11 bases between them. CDR3 sequence (DNA): TGTGCCAGTAGTAACCCCTCCCTGGAGCAGTTCTTC. Amino acids: CASSNPSLEQFF.

This clonotype was seen a handful of times. The genes are TRBV7-6 and TRBJ1-5; D possibly corresponds to TRBD1 (6 bases). This CDR3 spans 16 amino acids. The V gene's germline CDR1 is SGHVS and CDR2 FNYEAQ. The ends were cut back, 5 bases at V and 3 bases at J, with 17 bases in the middle. CDR3 in amino acids: CASSTALQGPNQPQHF. The DNA of the CDR3 is TGTGCCAGCAGCACGGCACTACAGGGACCCAATCAGCCCCAGCATTTT.

This clonotype was counted a few times. The rearrangement joins TRBV5-6 to TRBJ2-5, with D hard to call. Looked up from germline, CDR1 is SGHDT and CDR2 is YYEEEE. The CDR3 loop spans 13 amino acids. The V gene lost 0 bases and the J gene lost 7 bases, with 10 bases spanning the gap. CDR3 DNA: TGTGCCAGCAGCTTGGTGCCCATGGGGACCCAGTACTTC. It codes for CASSLVPMGTQYF. The full variable domain, with the rest looked up from reference TRBV5-6 and TRBJ2-5, is DAGVTQSPTHLIKTRGQQVTLRCSPKSGHDTVSWYQQALGQGPQFIFQYYEEEERQRGNFPDRFSGHQFPNYSSELNVNALLLGDSALYLCASSLVPMGTQYFGPGTRLLVL.

This chain joins TRBV14 and TRBJ2-3, with 10 bases fitting TRBD2. This CDR3 is built from 16 residues. V lost 4 bases to trimming and J lost 2 bases; unmatched junction nucleotides: 6. The germline gives CDR1 SGHDN, CDR2 FVKESK. The chain's CDR3 is CASSPFLAGVTDTQYF. Written as DNA, the CDR3 is TGTGCCAGCAGCCCCTTTCTAGCGGGGGTCACAGATACGCAGTATTTT.

This clonotype was seen only a few times. The genes are TRBV6-1 and TRBJ1-1; the D is unclear. The V and J ends lost 6 bases and 3 bases respectively, with 5 bases between them. There are 11 residues in the CDR3. Germline V gene sequence: CDR1 MNHNS, CDR2 SASEGT. The CDR3 bases are TGTGCCAGCAGACTCTACACTGAAGCTTTCTTT. Its translation: CASRLYTEAFF.

J is TRBJ2-6 and V is TRBV27; 11 bases map to TRBD1. CDR3 length equals 18 residues. Germline V gives CDR1 MNHEY, CDR2 SMNVEV (reference sequence). V dropped 9 bases and J dropped 0; count of bases not matched to a gene: 10. Here the CDR3 reads CASSSRDRGNSGANVLTF. CDR3 bases: TGTGCCAGTAGCTCTAGGGACAGGGGGAACTCTGGGGCCAACGTCCTGACTTTC.

A note on this clonotype: Compared with germline, one end of the junction differs, possibly owing to a read error. The V gene is TRBV7-3, the J gene TRBJ1-6; D is unclear. This CDR3 is built from 15 residues. CDR1 is SGHTA, CDR2 FQGTGA, per germline. Here the CDR3 DNA reads TGTGCCAACAGCTTAGGAGGGCTGGGTAATTCACCCCTCCACTTT. Encoded protein: CANSLGGLGNSPLHF.

In this sample, this clonotype turned up once. This sequence may be a read error, since a much larger clone differs from it by one base. The V call is TRBV7-8, the J call TRBJ2-4; maybe TRBD2 (6 bases). Germline loops: CDR1 SGHVS, CDR2 FQNEAQ. The CDR3 is 17 amino acids. The CDR3 DNA reads as TGTGCCAACAGCTTTGAGGACGGGGGTCTAGCCAAAAACATTCAGTACTTC. Translating it yields CANSFEDGGLAKNIQYF.